Sequencing of this T cell receptor beta chain was carried out in a study of Graves' ophthalmopathy and Graves' hyperthyroidism. V lost 8 bases and J 2 bases, leaving 13 bases between the germline ends. The CDR3 consists of 14 residues. The germline CDR1 and CDR2 sequences are SQVTM and ANQGSEA. The authors amplified TCR beta CDR3 regions, and they did so from RNA transcripts for repertoire sequencing. The library came from an HTBI-primed first-round RT-PCR and a second-round multiplex PCR. TCRdb fed the multiplex PCR reads into MiXCR, producing one record per CDR3 protein. Of around 670,000 distinct CDR3 sequences listed, around 40% are singletons. A diagnosis was made from clinical symptoms together with serum thyroxine, TRAb, thyroid ultrasound and orbital computed tomography.

The clonotype originates from an adult man with Graves' ophthalmopathy. The J gene is TRBJ2-6, the V gene TRBV29-1; perhaps TRBD2 as D (5 bases). The source material was peripheral blood. Here the CDR3 DNA reads TGCAGCCAAGGTGGGCGGGCTGGGGCCAACGTCCTGACTTTC. As protein: CSQGGRAGANVLTF.